One sample yielded the 27 T cell receptor beta chains listed below, sequenced in a study of monozygotic twins with inflammatory bowel disease. TCRdb reprocessed the 5' RACE reads and stores each CDR3 protein as one record, lacking DNA. The sample data list more than 300,000 distinct CDR3 sequences. Sample: blood. Receptors originate from a human donor with ulcerative colitis or Crohn's disease, or a healthy co-twin of an affected twin (not recorded which).

The chain employs TRBV5-6 and TRBJ2-5; TCRdb's D gene call, TRBD1, goes unchecked for lack of DNA. The CDR3 is 12 residues long. CDR1 and CDR2 from the germline V gene are SGHDT and YYEEEE. CDR3 loop: CASSFQGSDQYF.

This chain joins TRBV27 and TRBJ2-7; the TCRdb call, TRBD1, lacks DNA for checking. The CDR3 runs to 15 residues. Germline assignment: CDR1 MNHEY and CDR2 SMNVEV (reference sequence). The CDR3 sequence: CASSPRTGRNYEQYF.

The chain combines TRBV4-3 with TRBJ2-2; TCRdb names TRBD1, which stays unverified in the absence of DNA. The CDR3 runs 18 residues. Per germline, CDR1 LGHNA and CDR2 YSLEER. The CDR3 sequence: CASTRLGDRGRNTGELFF.

This rearrangement joins TRBV4-3 to TRBJ2-3; absent DNA, TCRdb's TRBD2 call cannot be checked. This CDR3 has 13 amino acids. Germline CDR1 reads LGHNA; CDR2 reads YSLEER. CDR3 amino acids: CASSRGGAVAQYF.

The chain recombines TRBV6-2 or TRBV6-3 with TRBJ2-3. Germline assignment: CDR1 MNHEY and CDR2 SVGEGT. CDR3 size: 14 residues. The CDR3: CASSYSTFTDTQYF.

The chain joins TRBV20-1 to TRBJ2-5. Looked up from germline, CDR1 is DFQATT and CDR2 is SNEGSKA (reference sequence). This CDR3 has 15 amino acids. CDR3 region: CSARDPSGQEETQYF.

This chain links TRBV4-1 with TRBJ2-5; the D call of TRBD2 rests on TCRdb alone, since no DNA is present to check it. Germline V gene data show CDR1 as MGHRA and CDR2 as YSYEKL. This CDR3 is built from 17 residues. This CDR3 is CASSPVSPLGPGETQYF.

V and J are TRBV29-1 and TRBJ2-7; the TRBD1 assignment by TCRdb is unverifiable without DNA. The CDR3 is 15 amino acids. CDR1 and CDR2 (germline): SQVTM, ANQGSEA. The CDR3 loop reads CSVSLGTESSYEQYF.

The chain joins TRBV7-2 to TRBJ2-7; there is no DNA to check the TCRdb D call of TRBD1. The CDR3 spans 17 residues. Germline CDR1 reads SGHTA; CDR2 reads FQGNSA. Here the CDR3 reads CASSLEGGTGWPYEQYF.

This rearrangement joins TRBV7-2 to TRBJ2-7; TCRdb's D call of TRBD1 is untestable without DNA. The CDR3 spans 13 residues. Germline loops: CDR1 SGHTA, CDR2 FQGNSA. This CDR3 reads CASILRAGTEQYF.

The CDR3 sequence is CASSIADDRVWNMQYF. The V and J genes are TRBV19 and TRBJ2-4; TCRdb indicates TRBD1, and absent DNA this call remains unverified. Per germline, CDR1 LNHDA and CDR2 SQIVND (reference sequence). The CDR3 totals 16 residues.

This chain connects TRBV27 to TRBJ1-1. The CDR3 sequence is 15 residues long. CDR1 and CDR2 (germline): MNHEY, SMNVEV (reference sequence). The CDR3 sequence is CASSLSWQLHTEAFF.

The chain couples TRBV12-3 or TRBV12-4 to TRBJ2-5; absent DNA, TCRdb's TRBD1 call cannot be checked. The CDR3 covers 14 residues. The CDR3 loop is CASTVWTDQETQYF.

The chain recombines TRBV13 with TRBJ1-1. The CDR3 sequence is 14 residues long. CDR1 and CDR2 from the germline V gene are PRHDT and FYEKMQ (reference sequence). CDR3 residues: CASSRQLRSTEAFF.

The chain is built from TRBV4-3 and TRBJ2-7; no DNA is available, so the TRBD2 call from TCRdb remains unchecked. The length of the CDR3 is 16 residues. Germline V gives CDR1 LGHNA, CDR2 YSLEER. CDR3 amino acids: CASSQGPGLASYEQYF.

The chain is built from TRBV2 and TRBJ2-7; TCRdb picks TRBD2, but there is no DNA to check that call. In germline, CDR1 is SNHLY, CDR2 FYNNEI. The CDR3 contains 14 residues. This CDR3 is CASEGLAGDHEQYF.

This rearrangement joins TRBV13 to TRBJ2-7; no DNA is available, so the TRBD1 call from TCRdb remains unchecked. The CDR3 covers 15 residues. The germline V gene encodes CDR1 PRHDT and CDR2 FYEKMQ (reference sequence). This CDR3 reads CASSWGQERPYEQYF.

V gene TRBV7-2 combines with J gene TRBJ2-6; TCRdb proposes TRBD1, but this gene call is untestable without DNA. This CDR3 has 15 amino acids. Germline V gene lookup returns CDR1 SGHTA and CDR2 FQGNSA. CDR3 region: CASSFTGTGANVLTF.

This sequence joins TRBV27 and TRBJ1-5. Germline V lookup: CDR1 MNHEY, CDR2 SMNVEV (reference sequence). This CDR3 is built from 12 residues. The CDR3 protein is CASSFDDQPQHF.

The chain has TRBV15 and TRBJ1-5; TCRdb gives TRBD1 as the D gene, but with no DNA this cannot be confirmed. Germline V lookup: CDR1 LNHNV, CDR2 YYDKDF (reference sequence). CDR3 size: 18 residues. This chain's CDR3 is CATSRGTGTGAKNQPQHF.

The chain is built from TRBV20-1 and TRBJ1-6; the TCRdb call, TRBD1, lacks DNA for checking. Germline V gives CDR1 DFQATT, CDR2 SNEGSKA (reference sequence). The CDR3 has 13 residues. The CDR3 sequence: CSAFDRDNSPLHF.

The chain carries TRBV20-1 and TRBJ2-2; TCRdb outputs TRBD1, but without DNA this stays unchecked. The CDR3 length is 15 residues. Germline V gene sequence: CDR1 DFQATT, CDR2 SNEGSKA (reference sequence). CDR3 sequence reads: CSARDGTGDTGELFF.

The chain carries TRBV7-2 and TRBJ1-4. CDR1 is SGHTA and CDR2 is FQGNSA in the germline V gene. This CDR3 is built from 16 residues. CDR3 region: CASSLMRYATNEKLFF. Variable domain in full (rest from reference TRBV7-2 and TRBJ1-4): GAGVSQSPSNKVTEKGKDVELRCDPISGHTALYWYRQSLGQGLEFLIYFQGNSAPDKSGLPSDRFSAERTGGSVSTLTIQRTQQEDSAVYLCASSLMRYATNEKLFFGSGTQLSVL.

The chain combines TRBV5-1 with TRBJ2-2. There are 16 residues in the CDR3. The V gene's germline CDR1 is SGHRS and CDR2 YFSETQ. The CDR3 sequence is CASSLETNLNTGELFF.

CDR3 sequence reads: CASSYIIGGYTF. The J gene is TRBJ1-2, the V gene TRBV7-9. The CDR3 consists of 12 residues. Looked up from germline, CDR1 is SEHNR and CDR2 is FQNEAQ (reference sequence).

This chain connects TRBV6-5 to TRBJ2-7; TCRdb calls TRBD1, which cannot be checked without DNA. This CDR3 comprises 13 residues. Per germline, CDR1 MNHEY and CDR2 SVGAGI. The CDR3 loop is CASRLTGFTEQYF.

The J gene is TRBJ2-7, the V gene TRBV7-2; TCRdb names TRBD1, which stays unverified in the absence of DNA. The CDR3 contains 13 residues. The germline gives CDR1 SGHTA, CDR2 FQGNSA. CDR3 loop: CASSLLQGHEQYF.